The entry that follows covers one T cell receptor (beta chain) sequence. The target antigen is unknown. The data stem from a study of T cell clones after liver transplantation. As for the study in general: TCRbeta sequencing after a pre-transplant mixed lymphocyte reaction identified graft-donor-reactive clones, later tracked in post-transplant blood. Study-wide findings and caveats: Small, mixed patient groups and varying post-transplant times limit these conclusions. A significant post-transplant drop in circulating graft-donor-reactive CD4 TCRbeta sequences occurred in most of the 8 subjects.

Repertoires were generated with immunoSEQ multiplex PCR, while TCRdb's copy carries only in-frame clones and drops some. The sample shows roughly 50,000 clones, about 88% of them seen only once. In germline, CDR1 is SNHLY, CDR2 FYNNEI. The ends lost 10 bases at V and 4 bases at J; junction bases unmatched: 13. The length of the CDR3 is 16 residues. This clonotype originated in a human donor who received a liver transplant. This sequence joins TRBV2 and TRBJ2-5; 12 bases fit TRBD1. Source: CD4+ T cells from blood, taken before liver transplant. Here the CDR3 DNA reads TGTGCCAACACAAACCCGGGACAGGGGGCTTCAGAGACCCAGTACTTC. Protein product: CANTNPGQGASETQYF.